A single sample is the source of the 12 T cell receptor beta chains below, sequenced in a study of cytomegalovirus exposure and HLA in healthy donors. Profiled with immunoSEQ multiplex PCR; TCRdb holds only in-frame clones, not every one. The sample consists of about 44,000 clones, over 85% of them appearing once. Sequenced sample: PBMCs. The source is a woman between 18 and 30 years old in good health and CMV-seronegative.

The CDR3 bases are TGTGCCAGCAGCTACCGGGACAGAGCCACCTACGAGCAGTACTTC. Protein product: CASSYRDRATYEQYF. The genes are TRBV5-4 and TRBJ2-7; 7 bases are shared with TRBD1. There are 15 residues in the CDR3. CDR1 is SGHNT and CDR2 is YYREEE in the germline V gene (reference sequence). Trimming removed 3 bases from V and 2 bases from J; junction bases left unmatched: 8.

The J gene is TRBJ1-6, the V gene TRBV11-2; D not certain. V was cut by 2 bases and J by 13 bases, with 12 bases left in between. CDR1 is SGHAT and CDR2 is FQNNGV in the germline V gene. This CDR3 comprises 13 residues. Here the CDR3 reads CASSLTEGAPLHF. CDR3 sequence (DNA): TGTGCCAGCAGCTTAACGGAGGGAGCGCCCCTCCACTTT. Based on the CDR3 plus reference TRBV11-2 and TRBJ1-6, the full variable domain is EAGVAQSPRYKIIEKRQSVAFWCNPISGHATLYWYQQILGQGPKLLIQFQNNGVVDDSQLPKDRFSAERLKGVDSTLKIQPAKLEDSAVYLCASSLTEGAPLHFGNGTRLTVT.

V and J are TRBV7-9 and TRBJ1-3; weak D call: TRBD1 (6 bases). The CDR3 is 16 amino acids. Germline CDR1 is SEHNR and CDR2 is FQNEAQ (reference sequence). V shed 0 bases and J shed 0 bases, with 9 bases lying between them. Here the CDR3 reads CASSLAPGASGNTIYF. The DNA for the CDR3 is TGTGCCAGCAGCTTAGCCCCAGGGGCCTCTGGAAACACCATATATTTT.

The chain combines TRBV28 with TRBJ2-1; 7 nucleotides align to TRBD1. This CDR3 has 15 residues. The V and J ends lost 1 base and 8 bases, in that order; junction bases with no gene match: 8. CDR1 and CDR2 (germline): MDHEN, SYDVKM. CDR3 region: CASSLYASTGDEQFF. The CDR3 DNA reads as TGTGCCAGCAGTTTATATGCCAGCACAGGGGATGAGCAGTTCTTC. Complete variable domain (other parts from reference TRBV28 and TRBJ2-1): DVKVTQSSRYLVKRTGEKVFLECVQDMDHENMFWYRQDPGLGLRLIYFSYDVKMKEKGDIPEGYSVSREKKERFSLILESASTNQTSMYLCASSLYASTGDEQFFGPGTRLTVL.

The chain is built from TRBV4-2 and TRBJ1-1; TRBD1 matches 8 bases. The trim removed 0 bases at V and 10 bases at J, leaving 10 bases unmatched. Germline CDR1 is LGHNA and CDR2 is YNFKEQ. This CDR3 spans 15 amino acids. The CDR3 here is CASSQDPSTGVGAFF. In DNA, the CDR3 is TGTGCCAGCAGCCAAGATCCATCGACAGGGGTCGGAGCTTTCTTT.

This clone appeared a single time. J is TRBJ2-3 and V is TRBV9; 10 positions agree with TRBD2. With V trimmed by 2 bases and J by 4 bases, 7 bases remained unmatched. Germline CDR1 and CDR2: SGDLS and YYNGEE. The CDR3 has 16 residues. CDR3: CASSVEAGGVADTQYF. For the CDR3, the DNA is TGTGCCAGCAGCGTGGAAGCGGGGGGGGTCGCAGATACGCAGTATTTT.

The chain carries TRBV6-5 and TRBJ1-1; TRBD1 aligns across 9 bases. In germline, CDR1 is MNHEY, CDR2 SVGAGI. The CDR3 loop spans 14 amino acids. V dropped 4 bases and J dropped 2; count of bases not matched to a gene: 2. The CDR3 here is CASSLGQGNTEAFF. Here the CDR3 DNA reads TGTGCCAGCAGTTTGGGACAGGGAAACACTGAAGCTTTCTTT.

This clone has just one count. V usage is TRBV5-1 and J usage is TRBJ2-7; the match to TRBD1 covers 8 bases. The CDR3 contains 14 residues. In germline, CDR1 is SGHRS, CDR2 YFSETQ. The J segment lost 5 bases and the V segment lost 2 bases, leaving 6 bases of the junction unmatched. The CDR3 is CASSLDRGGDEQYF. The CDR3 bases are TGCGCCAGCAGCTTAGACAGGGGAGGCGACGAGCAGTACTTC.

V usage is TRBV5-6 and J usage is TRBJ1-6; D gene unclear. This CDR3 spans 16 amino acids. V gave up 4 bases and J gave up 6 bases, with 17 bases separating them. Per the germline V gene, CDR1 is SGHDT and CDR2 is YYEEEE. This CDR3 reads CASSRIIAAGNSPLHF. CDR3 sequence (DNA): TGTGCCAGCAGCCGGATTATAGCCGCGGGTAATTCACCCCTCCACTTT.

The chain couples TRBV2 to TRBJ2-7; 7 positions match TRBD1. The CDR3 has 15 amino acids. Germline values: CDR1 SNHLY, CDR2 FYNNEI. Trimming at V came to 8 bases and at J to 1 base, leaving 11 bases not matched to a gene. DNA of the CDR3: TGTGCCAGCGAACAGGGACAGTACAGATCCTACGAGCAGTACTTC. Its translation: CASEQGQYRSYEQYF.

The gene calls are TRBV4-1 and TRBJ1-1; D remains ambiguous. CDR1 and CDR2 (germline): MGHRA, YSYEKL. This CDR3 is built from 15 residues. The V and J ends lost 5 bases and 1 base respectively, with 14 bases between them. CDR3 sequence reads: CASSKIGVTNTEAFF. In nucleotides, the CDR3 is TGCGCCAGCAGCAAAATCGGGGTTACGAACACTGAAGCTTTCTTT.

The gene calls are TRBV5-6 and TRBJ1-1; possible D gene TRBD1, 6 bases. Germline CDR1 SGHDT, CDR2 YYEEEE. V lost 0 bases and J lost 0, with 6 bases in between. This CDR3 region has 14 residues. Written as DNA, the CDR3 is TGTGCCAGCAGCTTGGACAGGGTGAACACTGAAGCTTTCTTT. It codes for CASSLDRVNTEAFF.